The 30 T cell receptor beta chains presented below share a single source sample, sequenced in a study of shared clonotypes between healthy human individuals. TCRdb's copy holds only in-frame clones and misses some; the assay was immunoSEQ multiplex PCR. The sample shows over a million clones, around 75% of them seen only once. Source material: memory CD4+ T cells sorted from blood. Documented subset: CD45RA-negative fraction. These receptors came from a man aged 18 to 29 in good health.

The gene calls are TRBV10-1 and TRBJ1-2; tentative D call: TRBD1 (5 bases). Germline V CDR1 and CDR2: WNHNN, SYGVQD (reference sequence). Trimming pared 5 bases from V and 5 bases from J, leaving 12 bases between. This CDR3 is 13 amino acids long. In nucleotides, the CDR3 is TGCGCCAGCAGTAAAGGGACGGAATATGGCTACACCTTC. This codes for CASSKGTEYGYTF.

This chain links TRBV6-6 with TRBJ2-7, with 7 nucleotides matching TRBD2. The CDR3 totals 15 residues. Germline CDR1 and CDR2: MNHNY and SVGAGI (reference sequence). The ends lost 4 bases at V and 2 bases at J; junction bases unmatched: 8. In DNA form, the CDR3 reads TGTGCCAGCAGTTCTGACGGGGGGACTACCTACGAGCAGTACTTC. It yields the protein CASSSDGGTTYEQYF.

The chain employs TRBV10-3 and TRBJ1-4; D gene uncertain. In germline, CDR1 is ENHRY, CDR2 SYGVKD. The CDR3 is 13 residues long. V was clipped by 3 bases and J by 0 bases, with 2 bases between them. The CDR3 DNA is TGTGCCATCAGTGACGCAACTAATGAAAAACTGTTTTTT. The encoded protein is CAISDATNEKLFF.

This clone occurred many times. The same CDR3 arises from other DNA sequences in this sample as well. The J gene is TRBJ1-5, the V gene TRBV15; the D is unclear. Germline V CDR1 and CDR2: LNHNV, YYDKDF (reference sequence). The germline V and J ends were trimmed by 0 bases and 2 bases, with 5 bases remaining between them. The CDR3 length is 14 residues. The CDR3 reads CATSRDVGNQPQHF. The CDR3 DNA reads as TGTGCCACCAGCAGAGATGTGGGCAATCAGCCCCAGCATTTT.

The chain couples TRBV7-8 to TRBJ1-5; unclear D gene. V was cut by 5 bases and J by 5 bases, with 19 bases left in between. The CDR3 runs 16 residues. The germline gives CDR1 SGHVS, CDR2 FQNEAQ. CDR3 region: CASSHLSDSTHQPQHF. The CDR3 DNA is TGTGCCAGCAGCCACCTGTCGGATTCCACCCATCAGCCCCAGCATTTT.

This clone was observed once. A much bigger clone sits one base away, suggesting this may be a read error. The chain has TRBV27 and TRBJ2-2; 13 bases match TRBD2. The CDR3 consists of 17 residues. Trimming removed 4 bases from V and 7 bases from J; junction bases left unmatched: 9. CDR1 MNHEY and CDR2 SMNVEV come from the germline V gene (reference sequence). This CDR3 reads CASSSRTSGSLGGELFF. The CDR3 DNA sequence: TGTGCCAGCAGTTCTCGGACTAGCGGGAGTTTGGGCGGGGAGCTGTTTTTT.

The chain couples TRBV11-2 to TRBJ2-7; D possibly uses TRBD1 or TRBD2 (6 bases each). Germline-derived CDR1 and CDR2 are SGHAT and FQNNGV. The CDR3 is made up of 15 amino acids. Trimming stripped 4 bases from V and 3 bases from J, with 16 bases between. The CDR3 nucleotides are TGTGCCAGCAGCTCAGGGGCGGGGCCGTTCTACGAGCAGTACTTC. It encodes CASSSGAGPFYEQYF.

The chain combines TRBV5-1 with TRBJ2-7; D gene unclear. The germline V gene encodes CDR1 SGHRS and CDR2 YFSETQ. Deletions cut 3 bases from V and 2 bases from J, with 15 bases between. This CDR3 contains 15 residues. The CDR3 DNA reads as TGCGCCAGCAGCTCAGACCCCCAAGAACCCTACGAGCAGTACTTC. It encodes CASSSDPQEPYEQYF.

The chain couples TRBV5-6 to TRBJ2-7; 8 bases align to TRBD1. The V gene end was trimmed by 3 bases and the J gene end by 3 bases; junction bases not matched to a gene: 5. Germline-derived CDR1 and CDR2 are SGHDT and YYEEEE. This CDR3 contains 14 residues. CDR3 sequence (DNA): TGTGCCAGCAGCTGGACAGGGAAGATCTACGAGCAGTACTTC. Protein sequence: CASSWTGKIYEQYF. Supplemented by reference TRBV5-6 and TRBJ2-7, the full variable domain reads DAGVTQSPTHLIKTRGQQVTLRCSPKSGHDTVSWYQQALGQGPQFIFQYYEEEERQRGNFPDRFSGHQFPNYSSELNVNALLLGDSALYLCASSWTGKIYEQYFGPGTRLTVT.

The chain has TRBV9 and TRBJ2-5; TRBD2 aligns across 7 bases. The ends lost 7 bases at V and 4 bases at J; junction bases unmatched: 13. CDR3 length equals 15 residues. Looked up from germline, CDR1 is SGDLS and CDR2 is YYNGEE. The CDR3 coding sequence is TGTGCCAGCGGGGGGGAGGCCCGGTCCAGAGAGACCCAGTACTTC. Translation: CASGGEARSRETQYF.

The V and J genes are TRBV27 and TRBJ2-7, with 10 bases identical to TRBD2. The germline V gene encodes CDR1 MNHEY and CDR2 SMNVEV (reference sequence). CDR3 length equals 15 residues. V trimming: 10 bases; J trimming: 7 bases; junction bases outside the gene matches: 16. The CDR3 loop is CATAYSGRALGEQYF. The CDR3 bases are TGTGCCACCGCCTACAGCGGGAGGGCTTTAGGGGAGCAGTACTTC.

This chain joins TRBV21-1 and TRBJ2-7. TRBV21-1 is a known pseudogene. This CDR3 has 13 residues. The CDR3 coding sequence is TGTGCCAGCAGATCAACCGATTCCTACGAGCAGTACTTC. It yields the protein CASRSTDSYEQYF.

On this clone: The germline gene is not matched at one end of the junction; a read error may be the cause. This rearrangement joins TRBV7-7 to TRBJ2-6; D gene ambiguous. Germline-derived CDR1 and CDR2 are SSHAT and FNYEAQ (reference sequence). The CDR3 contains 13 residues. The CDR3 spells CASSNSGANVLTF. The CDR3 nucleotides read TGTGCTAGCAGCAACTCTGGGGCCAACGTCCTGACTTTC.

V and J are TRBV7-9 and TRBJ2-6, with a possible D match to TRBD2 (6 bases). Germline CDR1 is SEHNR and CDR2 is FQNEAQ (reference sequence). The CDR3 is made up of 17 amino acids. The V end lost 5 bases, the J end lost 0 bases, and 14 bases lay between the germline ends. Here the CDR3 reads CASSVPGLFSGANVLTF. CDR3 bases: TGTGCCAGCAGCGTCCCGGGACTTTTCTCTGGGGCCAACGTCCTGACTTTC.

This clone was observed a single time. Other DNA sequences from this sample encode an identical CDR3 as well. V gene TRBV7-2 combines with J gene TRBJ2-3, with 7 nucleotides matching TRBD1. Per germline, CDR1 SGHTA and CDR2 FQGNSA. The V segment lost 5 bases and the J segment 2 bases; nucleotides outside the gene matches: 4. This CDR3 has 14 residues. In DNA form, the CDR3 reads TGTGCCAGCAGCCTTGACAGGGCCACAGATACGCAGTATTTT. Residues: CASSLDRATDTQYF.

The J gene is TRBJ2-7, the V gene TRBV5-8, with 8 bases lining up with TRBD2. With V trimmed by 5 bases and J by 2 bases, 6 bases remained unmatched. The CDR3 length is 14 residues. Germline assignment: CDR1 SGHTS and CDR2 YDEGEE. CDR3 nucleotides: TGTGCCAGCAGTCTGCGCGGGGGGACCTACGAGCAGTACTTC. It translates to CASSLRGGTYEQYF.

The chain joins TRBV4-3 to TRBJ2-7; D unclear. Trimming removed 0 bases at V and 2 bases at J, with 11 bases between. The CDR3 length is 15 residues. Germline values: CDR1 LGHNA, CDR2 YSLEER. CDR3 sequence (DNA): TGCGCCAGCAGCCAAGATTACTCAGTGGCCTACGAGCAGTACTTC. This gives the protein CASSQDYSVAYEQYF.

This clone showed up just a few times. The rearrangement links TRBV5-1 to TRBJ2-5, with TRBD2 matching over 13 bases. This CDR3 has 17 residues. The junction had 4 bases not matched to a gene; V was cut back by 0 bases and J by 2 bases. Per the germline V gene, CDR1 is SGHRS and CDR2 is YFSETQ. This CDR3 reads CASSLARLAGGQETQYF. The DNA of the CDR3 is TGCGCCAGCAGCTTGGCCCGACTAGCGGGGGGACAAGAGACCCAGTACTTC.

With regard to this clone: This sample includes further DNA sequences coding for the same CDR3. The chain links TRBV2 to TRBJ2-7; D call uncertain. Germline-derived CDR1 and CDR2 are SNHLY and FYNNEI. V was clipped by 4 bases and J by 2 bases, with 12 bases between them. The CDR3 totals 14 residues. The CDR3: CASSGGTVPYEQYF. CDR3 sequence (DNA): TGTGCCAGCAGTGGAGGAACGGTCCCCTACGAGCAGTACTTC.

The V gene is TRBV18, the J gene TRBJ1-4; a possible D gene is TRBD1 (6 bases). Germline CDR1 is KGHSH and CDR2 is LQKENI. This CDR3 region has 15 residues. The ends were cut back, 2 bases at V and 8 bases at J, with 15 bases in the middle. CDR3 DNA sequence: TGTGCCAGCTCACCAATCGGCAGGGGCAACGAAAAACTGTTTTTT. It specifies CASSPIGRGNEKLFF.

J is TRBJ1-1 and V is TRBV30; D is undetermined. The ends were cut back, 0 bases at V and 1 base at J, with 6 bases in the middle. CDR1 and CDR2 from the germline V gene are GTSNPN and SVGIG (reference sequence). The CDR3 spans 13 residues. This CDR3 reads CAWSVNENTEAFF. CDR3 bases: TGTGCCTGGAGTGTAAACGAGAACACTGAAGCTTTCTTT.

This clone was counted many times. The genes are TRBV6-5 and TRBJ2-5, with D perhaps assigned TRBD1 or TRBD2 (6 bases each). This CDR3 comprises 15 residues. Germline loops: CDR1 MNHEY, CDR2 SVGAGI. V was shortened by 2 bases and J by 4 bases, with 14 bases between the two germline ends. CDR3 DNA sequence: TGTGCCAGCAGTTACGGGGACAAGGGAGGAGAGACCCAGTACTTC. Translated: CASSYGDKGGETQYF.

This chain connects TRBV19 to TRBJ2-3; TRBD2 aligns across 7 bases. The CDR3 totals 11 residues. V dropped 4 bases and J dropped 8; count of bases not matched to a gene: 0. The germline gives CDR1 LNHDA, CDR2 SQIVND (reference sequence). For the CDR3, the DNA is TGTGCCAGTAGTAGCGGGGGTACGCAGTATTTT. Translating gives CASSSGGTQYF.

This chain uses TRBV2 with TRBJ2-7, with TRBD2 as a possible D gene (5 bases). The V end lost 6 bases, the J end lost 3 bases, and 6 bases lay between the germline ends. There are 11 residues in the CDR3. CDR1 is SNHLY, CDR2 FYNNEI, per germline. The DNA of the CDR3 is TGTGCCAGCAGAGAGGGCTACGAGCAGTACTTC. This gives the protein CASREGYEQYF.

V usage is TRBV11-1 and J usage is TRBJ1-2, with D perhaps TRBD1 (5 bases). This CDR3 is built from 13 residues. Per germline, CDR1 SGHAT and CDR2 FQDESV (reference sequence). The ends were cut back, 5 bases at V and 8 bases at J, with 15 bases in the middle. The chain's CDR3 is CASSRRDAYGYTF. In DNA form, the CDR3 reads TGTGCCAGCAGCCGCAGGGACGCCTACGGCTACACCTTC.

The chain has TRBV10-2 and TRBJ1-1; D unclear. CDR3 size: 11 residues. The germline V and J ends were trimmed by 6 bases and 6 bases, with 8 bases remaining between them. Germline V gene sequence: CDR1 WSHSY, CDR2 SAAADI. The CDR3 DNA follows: TGCGCCAGCAGGATGGGCTCTGAAGCTTTCTTT. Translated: CASRMGSEAFF.

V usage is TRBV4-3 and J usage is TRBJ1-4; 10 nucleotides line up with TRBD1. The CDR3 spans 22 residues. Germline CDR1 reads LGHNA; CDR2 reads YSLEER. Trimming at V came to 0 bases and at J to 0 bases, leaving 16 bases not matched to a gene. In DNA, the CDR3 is TGCGCCAGCAGCCAAGAGACAGGGGGCGGAAGGACCGTGGGTGCAACTAATGAAAAACTGTTTTTT. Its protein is CASSQETGGGRTVGATNEKLFF.

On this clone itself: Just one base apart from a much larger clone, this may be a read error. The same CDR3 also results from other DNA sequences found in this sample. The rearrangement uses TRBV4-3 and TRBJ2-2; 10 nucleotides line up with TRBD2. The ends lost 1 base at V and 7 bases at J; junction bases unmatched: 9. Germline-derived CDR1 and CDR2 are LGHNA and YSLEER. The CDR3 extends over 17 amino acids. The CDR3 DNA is TGCGCCAGCAGCCAAGTTCTACTAGCGGGACGGAGCGGGGAGCTGTTTTTT. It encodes CASSQVLLAGRSGELFF.

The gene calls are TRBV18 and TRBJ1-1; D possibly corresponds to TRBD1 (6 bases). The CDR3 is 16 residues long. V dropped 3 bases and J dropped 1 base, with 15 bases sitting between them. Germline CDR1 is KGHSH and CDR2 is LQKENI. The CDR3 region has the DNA TGTGCCAGCTCACCCGACAGGCCCGCCCCGAACACTGAAGCTTTCTTT. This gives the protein CASSPDRPAPNTEAFF.

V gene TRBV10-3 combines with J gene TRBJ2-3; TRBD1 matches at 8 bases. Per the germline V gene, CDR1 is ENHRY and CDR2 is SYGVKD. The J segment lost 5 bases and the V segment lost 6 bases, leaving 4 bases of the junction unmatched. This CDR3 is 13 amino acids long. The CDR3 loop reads CAIRGQDLDTQYF. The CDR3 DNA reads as TGTGCCATCAGGGGACAGGACTTAGATACGCAGTATTTT.